This T cell receptor (beta chain) was retrieved from a study of control samples from healthy donors and cancer patients. TCRdb keeps only in-frame clones here, not all; method: immunoSEQ multiplex PCR. The sample gives tens of thousands of clones, less than 90% of which show up once; 13% to 15% is in the top ten. Specimen: blood. This receptor was taken from an older woman in good health.

CDR3 DNA sequence: TGTGCCAGCTCACCATCCAGTGCAGGGACTGGAAACACCATATATTTT. Translating gives CASSPSSAGTGNTIYF. This chain links TRBV18 with TRBJ1-3; D is perhaps TRBD1 (5 bases). This CDR3 spans 16 amino acids. With 2 bases removed from V and 2 bases from J, the gap between germline ends came to 13 bases. CDR1 KGHSH and CDR2 LQKENI come from the germline V gene.